This T cell receptor beta chain came from a study of PD-L1 blockade in urothelial cancer. About the study: Blood underwent analysis 3 weeks (second dose) and 6 weeks after treatment began. The study recovered a median of 141,255 T cells per blood sample. Study outcomes and limitations: Larger 3-week expansion of tumor-associated blood clones was seen in durable-benefit patients. Blood TCR clonality below the median before treatment was a predictor of better survival.

Stated time point: pretreatment peripheral blood. On this clone itself: Antigen unknown.

Sequenced by immunoSEQ multiplex PCR; TCRdb stores in-frame clones only, minus some. The sample shows about 72,000 clones, more than 75% of them seen only once. This clonotype was obtained from a man between 60 and 70 years old with urothelial cancer. The sequenced sample was PBMCs, obtained around atezolizumab (anti-PD-L1) treatment.

In nucleotides, the CDR3 is TGTGCCAGCAGCCTTAGCGGGGGACTGTGGGCTGGAAACACCATATATTTT. It encodes CASSLSGGLWAGNTIYF. The rearrangement links TRBV11-2 to TRBJ1-3; tentative D call: TRBD1 (5 bases). V lost 5 bases to trimming and J lost 2 bases, with 19 bases between them. Germline V gene lookup returns CDR1 SGHAT and CDR2 FQNNGV. CDR3 length: 17 amino acids.